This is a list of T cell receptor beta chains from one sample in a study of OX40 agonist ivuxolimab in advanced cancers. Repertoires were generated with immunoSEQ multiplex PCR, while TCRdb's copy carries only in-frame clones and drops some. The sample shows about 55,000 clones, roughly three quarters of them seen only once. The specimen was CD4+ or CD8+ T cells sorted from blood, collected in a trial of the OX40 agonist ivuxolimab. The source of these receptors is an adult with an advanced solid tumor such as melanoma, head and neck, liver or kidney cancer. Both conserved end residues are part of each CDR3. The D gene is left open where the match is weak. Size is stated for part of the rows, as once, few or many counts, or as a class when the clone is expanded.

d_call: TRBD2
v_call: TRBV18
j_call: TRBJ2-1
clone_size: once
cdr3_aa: CASSPASGRTNYNEQFF
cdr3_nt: TGTGCCAGCTCACCAGCGAGCGGGAGGACCAATTACAATGAGCAGTTCTTC

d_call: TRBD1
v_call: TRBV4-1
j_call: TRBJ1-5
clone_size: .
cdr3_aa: CASSQGDRKNQPQHF
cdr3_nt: TGCGCCAGCAGCCAAGGGGACAGGAAAAATCAGCCCCAGCATTTT

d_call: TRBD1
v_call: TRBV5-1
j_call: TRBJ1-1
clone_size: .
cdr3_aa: CASSLDRDRWNTEAFF
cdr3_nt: TGCGCCAGCAGCTTAGACAGGGACAGGTGGAACACTGAAGCTTTCTTT

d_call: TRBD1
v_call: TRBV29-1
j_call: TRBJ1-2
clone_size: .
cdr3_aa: CSVATGQGNGYTF
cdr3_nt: TGCAGCGTGGCAACGGGACAGGGGAACGGCTACACCTTC

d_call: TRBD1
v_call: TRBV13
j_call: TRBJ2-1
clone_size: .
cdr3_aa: CASSSAGTGNNNEQFF
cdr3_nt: TGTGCCAGCAGCTCGGCCGGGACAGGGAATAACAATGAGCAGTTCTTC

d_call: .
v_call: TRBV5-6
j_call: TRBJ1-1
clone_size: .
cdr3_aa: CASSLSGLRTEAFF
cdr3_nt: TGTGCCAGCAGCTTGAGCGGGTTGAGGACTGAAGCTTTCTTT

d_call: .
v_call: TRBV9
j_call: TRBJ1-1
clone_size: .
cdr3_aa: CASSVGGGVDTEAFF
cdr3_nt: TGTGCCAGCAGCGTAGGAGGGGGGGTGGACACTGAAGCTTTCTTT

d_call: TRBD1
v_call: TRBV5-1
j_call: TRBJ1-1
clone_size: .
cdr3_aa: CASSWTGSTEAFF
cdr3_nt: TGCGCCAGCAGTTGGACAGGGAGCACTGAAGCTTTCTTT

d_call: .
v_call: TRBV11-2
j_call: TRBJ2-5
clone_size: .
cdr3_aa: CASSPYRETQYF
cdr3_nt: TGTGCCAGCAGCCCGTATCGGGAGACCCAGTACTTC

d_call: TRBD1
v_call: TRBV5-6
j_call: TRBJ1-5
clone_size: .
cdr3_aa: CASSKDRGGGQPQHF
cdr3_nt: TGTGCCAGCAGCAAGGACAGGGGGGGAGGTCAGCCCCAGCATTTT

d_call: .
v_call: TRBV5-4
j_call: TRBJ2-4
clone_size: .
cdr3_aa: CASSPELLAKNIQYF
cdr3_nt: TGTGCCAGCAGCCCCGAGCTGCTAGCCAAAAACATTCAGTACTTC

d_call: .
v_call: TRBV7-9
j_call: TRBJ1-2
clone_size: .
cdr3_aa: CASSQGQSYGYTF
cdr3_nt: TGTGCCAGCAGCCAAGGACAAAGCTATGGCTACACCTTC

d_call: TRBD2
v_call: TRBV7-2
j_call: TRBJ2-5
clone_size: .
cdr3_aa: CASSLALAGSETQYF
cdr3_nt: TGTGCCAGCAGCTTAGCACTAGCGGGGAGTGAGACCCAGTACTTC

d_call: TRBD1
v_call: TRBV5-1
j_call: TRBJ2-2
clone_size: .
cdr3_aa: CASSPPDRGPLGTGELFF
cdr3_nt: TGCGCCAGCAGCCCACCGGACAGGGGACCGTTAGGGACCGGGGAGCTGTTTTTT

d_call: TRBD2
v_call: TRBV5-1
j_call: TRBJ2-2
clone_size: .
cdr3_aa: CASRIAGGTSNTGELFF
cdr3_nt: TGCGCCAGCAGGATAGCGGGAGGGACGTCGAACACCGGGGAGCTGTTTTTT

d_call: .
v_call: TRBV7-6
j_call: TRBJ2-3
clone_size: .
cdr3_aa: CASSLGGARRDTQYF
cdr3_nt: TGTGCCAGCAGCTTGGGGGGAGCCCGGCGCGATACGCAGTATTTT

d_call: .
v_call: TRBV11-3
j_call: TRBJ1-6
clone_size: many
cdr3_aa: CASSKGGNSPLHF
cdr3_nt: TGTGCCAGCAGTAAAGGGGGAAATTCACCCCTCCACTTT

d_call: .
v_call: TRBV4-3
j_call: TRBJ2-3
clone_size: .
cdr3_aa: CASSQDWGLPSTDTQYF
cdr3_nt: TGCGCCAGCAGCCAAGATTGGGGGTTACCTAGCACAGATACGCAGTATTTT

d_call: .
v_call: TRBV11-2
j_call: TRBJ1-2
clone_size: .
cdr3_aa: CASSHPGRVGGYTF
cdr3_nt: TGTGCCAGCAGCCACCCTGGGAGGGTCGGTGGCTACACCTTC

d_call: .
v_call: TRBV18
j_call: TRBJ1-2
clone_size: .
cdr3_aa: CASSLGTPERRGYTF
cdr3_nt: TGTGCCAGCTCACTGGGGACCCCAGAAAGGCGAGGCTACACCTTC

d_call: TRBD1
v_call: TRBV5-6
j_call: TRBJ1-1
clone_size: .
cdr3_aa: CASSLTGVTEAFF
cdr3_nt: TGTGCCAGCAGCTTGACAGGGGTAACTGAAGCTTTCTTT

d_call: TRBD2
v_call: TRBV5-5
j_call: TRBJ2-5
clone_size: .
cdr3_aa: CASSLVSSSGGGTQYF
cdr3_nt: TGTGCCAGCAGCTTGGTTTCTTCTAGCGGAGGAGGGACCCAGTACTTC

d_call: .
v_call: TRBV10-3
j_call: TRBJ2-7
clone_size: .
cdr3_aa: CAISESSGQSYEQYF
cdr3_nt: TGTGCCATCAGTGAGTCGTCAGGACAGTCGTACGAGCAGTACTTC

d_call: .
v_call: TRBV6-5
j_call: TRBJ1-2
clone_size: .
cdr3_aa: CASRTHLGVDGGYTF
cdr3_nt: TGTGCCAGCAGAACACACCTGGGGGTAGACGGTGGCTACACCTTC

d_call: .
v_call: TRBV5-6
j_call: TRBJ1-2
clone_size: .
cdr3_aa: CASTTRREHPGGGYTF
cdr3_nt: TGTGCCAGCACGACGCGCCGGGAGCACCCAGGTGGGGGCTACACCTTC

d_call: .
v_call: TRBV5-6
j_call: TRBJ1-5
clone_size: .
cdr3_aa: CASSLSYSNQPQHF
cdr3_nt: TGTGCCAGCAGCCTTTCATATAGCAATCAGCCCCAGCATTTT

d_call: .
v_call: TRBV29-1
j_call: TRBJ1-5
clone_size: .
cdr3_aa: CSVDPGSNQPQHF
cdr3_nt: TGCAGCGTTGACCCGGGGAGCAATCAGCCCCAGCATTTT

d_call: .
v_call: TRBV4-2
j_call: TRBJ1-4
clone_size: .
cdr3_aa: CASSQTTGPEKLFF
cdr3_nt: TGTGCCAGCAGCCAAACTACGGGTCCAGAAAAACTGTTTTTT

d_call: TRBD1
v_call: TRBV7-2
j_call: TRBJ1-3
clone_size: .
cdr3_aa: CASSLGPRRTGGNTIYF
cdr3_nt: TGTGCCAGCAGCTTAGGACCGAGGAGGACAGGGGGAAACACCATATATTTT

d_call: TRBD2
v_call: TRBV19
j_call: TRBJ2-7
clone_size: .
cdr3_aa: CASSFGTSSYEQYF
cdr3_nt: TGTGCCAGTAGTTTCGGGACTAGCTCCTACGAGCAGTACTTC

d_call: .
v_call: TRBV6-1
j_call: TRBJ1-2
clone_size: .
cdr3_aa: CASYSGATPVVYTF
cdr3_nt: TGTGCCAGCTATTCGGGGGCTACGCCGGTTGTCTACACCTTC

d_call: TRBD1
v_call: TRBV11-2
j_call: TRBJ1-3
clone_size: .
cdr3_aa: CASSFLGQGDTIYF
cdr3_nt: TGTGCCAGCAGCTTCCTGGGACAGGGAGACACCATATATTTT

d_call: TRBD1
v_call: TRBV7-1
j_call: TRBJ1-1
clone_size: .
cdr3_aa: CASSRDRGGTEAFF
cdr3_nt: TGTGCCAGCAGCCGGGACAGGGGCGGCACTGAAGCTTTCTTT

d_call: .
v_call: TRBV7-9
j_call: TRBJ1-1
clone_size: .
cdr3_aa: CASSPRTAKAFF
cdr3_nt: TGTGCCAGCAGCCCACGGACAGCAAAAGCTTTCTTT

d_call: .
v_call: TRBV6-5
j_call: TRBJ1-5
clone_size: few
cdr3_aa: CASSTYSNQPQHF
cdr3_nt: TGTGCCAGCAGTACTTATAGCAATCAGCCCCAGCATTTT

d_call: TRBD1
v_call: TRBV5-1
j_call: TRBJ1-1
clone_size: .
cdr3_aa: CASSLNRGITEAFF
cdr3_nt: TGCGCCAGCAGCTTGAACAGGGGGATAACTGAAGCTTTCTTT

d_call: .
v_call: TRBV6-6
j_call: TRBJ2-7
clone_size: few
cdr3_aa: CASSYGAGKAYEQYF
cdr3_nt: TGTGCCAGCAGTTATGGGGCGGGGAAAGCCTACGAGCAGTACTTC

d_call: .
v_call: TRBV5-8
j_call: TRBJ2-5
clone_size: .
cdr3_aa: CASSLGRVGTQYF
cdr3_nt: TGTGCCAGCAGCTTGGGCAGGGTTGGGACCCAGTACTTC

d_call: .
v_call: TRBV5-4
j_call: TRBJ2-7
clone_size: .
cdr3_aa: CASSLGSRAMNPYEQYF
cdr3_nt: TGTGCCAGCAGCTTGGGGTCCCGGGCCATGAATCCCTACGAGCAGTACTTC

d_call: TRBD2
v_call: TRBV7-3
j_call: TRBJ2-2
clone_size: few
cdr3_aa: CASSRRGKGLAGDYTGELFF
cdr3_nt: TGTGCCAGCAGCCGACGAGGAAAGGGACTAGCGGGAGATTACACCGGGGAGCTGTTTTTT

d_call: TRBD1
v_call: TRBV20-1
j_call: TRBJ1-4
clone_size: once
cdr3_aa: CSAARDRAFF
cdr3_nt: TGCAGTGCCGCCAGAGACAGGGCGTTTTTT

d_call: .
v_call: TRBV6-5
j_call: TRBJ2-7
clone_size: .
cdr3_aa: CASSPQGRIYEQYF
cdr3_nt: TGTGCCAGCAGTCCCCAAGGACGGATTTACGAGCAGTACTTC

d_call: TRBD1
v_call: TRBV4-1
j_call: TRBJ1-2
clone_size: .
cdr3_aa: CASSQVGQGGYGYTF
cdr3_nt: TGCGCCAGCAGCCAAGTTGGACAGGGTGGCTATGGCTACACCTTC

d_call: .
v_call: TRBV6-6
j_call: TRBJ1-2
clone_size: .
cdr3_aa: CASSLGPDPNYGYTF
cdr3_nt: TGTGCCAGCAGTCTGGGACCAGACCCAAACTATGGCTACACCTTC

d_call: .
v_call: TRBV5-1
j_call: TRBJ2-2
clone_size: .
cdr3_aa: CASSPGAAANTGELFF
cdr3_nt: TGCGCCAGCAGCCCTGGGGCAGCCGCGAACACCGGGGAGCTGTTTTTT

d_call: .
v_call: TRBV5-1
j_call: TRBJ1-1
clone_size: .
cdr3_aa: CASRPSRGLVLREAFF
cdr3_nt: TGCGCCAGCCGACCGAGTAGGGGCCTGGTTCTTCGCGAAGCTTTCTTT

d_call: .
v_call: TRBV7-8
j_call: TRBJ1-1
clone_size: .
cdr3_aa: CASSTLPNTEAFF
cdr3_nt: TGTGCCAGCAGCACCCTTCCGAACACTGAAGCTTTCTTT

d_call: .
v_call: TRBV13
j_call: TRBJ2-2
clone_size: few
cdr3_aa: CASSLGPATGELFF
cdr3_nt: TGTGCCAGCAGCTTAGGTCCAGCCACCGGGGAGCTGTTTTTT

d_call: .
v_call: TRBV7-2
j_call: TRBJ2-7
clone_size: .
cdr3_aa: CASSLHQGPHFPQYF
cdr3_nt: TGTGCCAGCAGCTTACACCAGGGGCCGCACTTTCCGCAGTACTTC

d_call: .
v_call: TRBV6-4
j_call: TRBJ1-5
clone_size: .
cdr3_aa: CASSAESNQPQHF
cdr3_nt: TGTGCCAGCAGTGCAGAGAGCAATCAGCCCCAGCATTTT

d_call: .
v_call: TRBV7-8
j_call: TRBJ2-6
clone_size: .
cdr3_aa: CASSPRAGANVLTF
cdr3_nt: TGTGCCAGCAGCCCCCGGGCCGGGGCCAACGTCCTGACTTTC

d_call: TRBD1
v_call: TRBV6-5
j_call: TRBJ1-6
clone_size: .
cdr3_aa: CASSSRTGYNSPLHF
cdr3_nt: TGTGCCAGCAGTTCTAGGACAGGTTATAATTCACCCCTCCACTTT

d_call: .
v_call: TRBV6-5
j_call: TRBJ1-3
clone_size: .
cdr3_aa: CASRDYSGLGDTIYF
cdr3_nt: TGTGCCAGCCGGGATTACAGTGGATTGGGAGACACCATATATTTT

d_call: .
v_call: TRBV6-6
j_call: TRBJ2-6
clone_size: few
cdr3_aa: CASSLSGSGANVLTF
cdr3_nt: TGTGCCAGCAGTTTATCAGGGTCAGGGGCCAACGTCCTGACTTTC

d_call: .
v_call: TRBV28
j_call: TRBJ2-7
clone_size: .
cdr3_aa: CASSWAVPAHEQYF
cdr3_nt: TGTGCCAGCAGTTGGGCAGTGCCGGCCCACGAGCAGTACTTC

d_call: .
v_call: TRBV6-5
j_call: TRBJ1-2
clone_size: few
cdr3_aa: CASSLGGYGYTF
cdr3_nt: TGTGCCAGCAGTTTGGGAGGTTATGGCTACACCTTC

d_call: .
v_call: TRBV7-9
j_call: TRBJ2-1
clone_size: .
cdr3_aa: CASSPSSYNEQFF
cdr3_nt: TGTGCCAGCAGCCCCTCCTCCTACAATGAGCAGTTCTTC

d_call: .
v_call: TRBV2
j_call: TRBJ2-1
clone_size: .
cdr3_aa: CASSRGGGDEQFF
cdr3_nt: TGTGCCAGCTCGCGGGGAGGGGGGGATGAGCAGTTCTTC

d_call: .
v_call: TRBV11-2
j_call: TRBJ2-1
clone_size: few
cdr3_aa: CASSPSGWRTGEQFF
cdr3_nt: TGTGCCAGCAGCCCCTCTGGGTGGCGGACGGGTGAGCAGTTCTTC